A single sample is the source of the 18 T cell receptor beta chains below, sequenced in a study of T cell responses to AZD1222 COVID-19 vaccine (dated by TCRdb to about 2021). The time point label, read with the paper, signifies: about 28 days (+/-7) after the second vaccine dose. Library preparation employed the immunoSEQ multiplex PCR assay. The table comes from immuneACCESS by way of TCRdb, which keeps in-frame sequences with V and J called. Part of the clones is missing from these tables; in studies checked, under half for an unresolved V gene and the rest for unknown reasons. Counted in this sample were about 120,000 clones; around 93% of them appeared once. The ten largest make up 5% of the sample. The specimen was peripheral blood, collected 28 days after the second AZD1222 dose. The receptors stem from an adult who received the AZD1222 COVID-19 vaccine.

The rearrangement links TRBV30 to TRBJ1-3; TRBD1 matches at 8 bases. The CDR3 runs 16 residues. V was pared by 5 bases and J by 0 bases, with 9 bases of the junction left unmatched. Germline lookup yields CDR1 GTSNPN and CDR2 SVGIG (reference sequence). The CDR3 DNA reads as TGTGCCTGGGCCTCCGGGACAGGCGTCTCTGGAAACACCATATATTTT. It is translated as CAWASGTGVSGNTIYF.

This chain uses TRBV19 with TRBJ2-2; TRBD1 matches 11 bases. The CDR3 extends over 15 amino acids. With 6 bases clipped from V and 6 bases from J, the junction kept 6 bases outside the gene matches. Germline V lookup: CDR1 LNHDA, CDR2 SQIVND (reference sequence). The DNA of the CDR3 is TGTGCCAGTAGGAGGACAGGGGGCGACTCCGGGGAGCTGTTTTTT. Translation: CASRRTGGDSGELFF. Full variable domain (missing parts from reference TRBV19 and TRBJ2-2): DGGITQSPKYLFRKEGQNVTLSCEQNLNHDAMYWYRQDPGQGLRLIYYSQIVNDFQKGDIAEGYSVSREKKESFPLTVTSAQKNPTAFYLCASRRTGGDSGELFFGEGSRLTVL.

The chain couples TRBV4-3 to TRBJ2-3, with 7 bases that match TRBD2. V trimming: 0 bases; J trimming: 1 base; junction bases outside the gene matches: 1. The CDR3 runs 15 residues. CDR1 and CDR2 (germline): LGHNA, YSLEER. CDR3 coding DNA: TGCGCCAGCAGCCAAGAAGCGGGGCGCACAGATACGCAGTATTTT. This gives the protein CASSQEAGRTDTQYF.

This clone was recorded only once. The chain joins TRBV5-1 to TRBJ2-2; TRBD1 might be the D (6 bases). With 4 bases removed from V and 1 base from J, the gap between germline ends came to 20 bases. CDR1 is SGHRS, CDR2 YFSETQ, per germline. This CDR3 has 18 amino acids. CDR3 protein: CASSPTPPGDLNTGELFF. The CDR3 region has the DNA TGCGCCAGCAGCCCGACTCCACCAGGGGATCTGAACACCGGGGAGCTGTTTTTT.

The chain carries TRBV24-1 and TRBJ2-5; a possible D gene is TRBD1 (5 bases). This CDR3 has 16 residues. The V end lost 9 bases, the J end lost 2 bases, and 21 bases lay between the germline ends. CDR1 and CDR2 (germline): KGHDR, SFDVKD. The CDR3 sequence: CATSHPAEKGQETQYF. In nucleotides, the CDR3 is TGTGCCACCTCCCACCCGGCCGAAAAGGGGCAAGAGACCCAGTACTTC.

The rearrangement joins TRBV15 to TRBJ2-1, with TRBD2 matching over 8 bases. Germline CDR1 and CDR2: LNHNV and YYDKDF (reference sequence). V was pared by 5 bases and J by 7 bases, with 13 bases of the junction left unmatched. The CDR3 is 16 amino acids. CDR3 in amino acids: CATSRSGTSEMNEQFF. The CDR3 bases are TGTGCCACCAGCCGATCCGGGACTAGTGAGATGAATGAGCAGTTCTTC.

V is TRBV7-2 and J is TRBJ1-2; tentative D call: TRBD1 (5 bases). Deletions cut 6 bases from V and 6 bases from J, with 14 bases between. CDR1 is SGHTA, CDR2 FQGNSA, per germline. This CDR3 has 13 amino acids. CDR3 bases: TGTGCCAGCAGAATTGACAGCCTGGATGGCTACACCTTC. This codes for CASRIDSLDGYTF.

This sequence joins TRBV9 and TRBJ1-5; 8 nucleotides align to TRBD1. CDR3 length: 13 amino acids. V lost 3 bases and J lost 9; bases outside the gene matches: 5. Looked up from germline, CDR1 is SGDLS and CDR2 is YYNGEE. The CDR3 DNA follows: TGTGCCAGCAGCGCTTCAGGGGGCGGGCCCCAGCATTTT. Amino acid sequence: CASSASGGGPQHF.

This clone came up once. The chain links TRBV6-5 to TRBJ1-2; D may be TRBD1 (5 bases). The germline V and J ends were trimmed by 1 base and 8 bases, with 20 bases remaining between them. CDR1 is MNHEY and CDR2 is SVGAGI in the germline V gene. The CDR3 loop spans 16 amino acids. CDR3 amino acids: CASSYLGTGTLRGYTF. The DNA for the CDR3 is TGTGCCAGCAGTTACTTGGGGACCGGGACGCTTAGAGGCTACACCTTC.

The V call is TRBV7-6, the J call TRBJ1-1; 10 bases match TRBD1. The germline V gene encodes CDR1 SGHVS and CDR2 FNYEAQ. This CDR3 has 16 residues. Trimming took 1 base from V and 5 from J; bases not matched to a gene: 7. This CDR3 is CASSLGGGTGETEAFF. In DNA form, the CDR3 reads TGTGCCAGCAGCTTAGGAGGTGGGACAGGGGAAACTGAAGCTTTCTTT. Looking up the rest from reference TRBV7-6 and TRBJ1-1 gives the full variable domain: GAGVSQSPRYKVTKRGQDVALRCDPISGHVSLYWYRQALGQGPEFLTYFNYEAQQDKSGLPNDRFSAERPEGSISTLTIQRTEQRDSAMYRCASSLGGGTGETEAFFGQGTRLTVV.

The chain uses TRBV2 and TRBJ1-1; 9 positions match TRBD1. V shed 1 base and J 1 base; nucleotides not matched to a gene: 1. Germline CDR1 SNHLY, CDR2 FYNNEI. The CDR3 has 15 amino acids. CDR3: CASSEGDRENTEAFF. The CDR3 DNA follows: TGTGCCAGCAGTGAAGGGGACAGGGAGAACACTGAAGCTTTCTTT.

The chain joins TRBV7-9 to TRBJ1-4; TRBD1 might be the D (5 bases). The germline CDR1 and CDR2 sequences are SEHNR and FQNEAQ (reference sequence). Between the trimmed V and J ends, which lost 4 bases and 5 bases, there was a span of 14 bases. This CDR3 has 15 amino acids. The DNA for the CDR3 is TGTGCCAGCAGCTATCCAGGGTCCGGGAATGAAAAACTGTTTTTT. It specifies CASSYPGSGNEKLFF. Drawing the rest from reference TRBV7-9 and TRBJ1-4, the complete variable domain is DTGVSQNPRHKITKRGQNVTFRCDPISEHNRLYWYRQTLGQGPEFLTYFQNEAQLEKSRLLSDRFSAERPKGSFSTLEIQRTEQGDSAMYLCASSYPGSGNEKLFFGSGTQLSVL.

The chain combines TRBV18 with TRBJ1-5, with D perhaps TRBD1 (5 bases). The CDR3 has 13 amino acids. The germline V gene has CDR1 KGHSH and CDR2 LQKENI. Trimming shortened V by 1 base and J by 4 bases, and 5 bases separated the two germline ends. The CDR3 DNA follows: TGTGCCAGCTCACCACGGGGGAATCAGCCCCAGCATTTT. It translates to CASSPRGNQPQHF.

The rearrangement joins TRBV7-2 to TRBJ2-1; 11 nucleotides match TRBD2. Germline CDR1 reads SGHTA; CDR2 reads FQGNSA. Trimming took 2 bases from V and 8 from J; bases not matched to a gene: 8. The CDR3 is made up of 16 amino acids. CDR3 DNA: TGTGCCAGCAGCTTAAGTTCTAGCGGGGGGTTGGATGAGCAGTTCTTC. It is translated as CASSLSSSGGLDEQFF.

The count of this clone is one. V is TRBV2 and J is TRBJ1-5; D is unclear. The CDR3 spans 13 residues. The germline V and J ends were trimmed by 7 bases and 9 bases, with 16 bases remaining between them. The germline V gene encodes CDR1 SNHLY and CDR2 FYNNEI. Written as DNA, the CDR3 is TGTGCCAGCACAACCGTGGGTCGGGGGCCCCAGCATTTT. It yields the protein CASTTVGRGPQHF.

The rearrangement joins TRBV6-5 to TRBJ1-1; D unresolved. V lost 0 bases, J lost 0 bases, and 2 bases lay in between. The CDR3 is 13 amino acids. Germline-derived CDR1 and CDR2 are MNHEY and SVGAGI. For the CDR3, the DNA is TGTGCCAGCAGTTACTCAATGAACACTGAAGCTTTCTTT. It yields the protein CASSYSMNTEAFF.

The rearrangement uses TRBV10-3 and TRBJ1-1; D is perhaps TRBD1 (6 bases). Trimming took off 7 bases at V and 3 bases at J, with 9 bases between the two ends. Germline V gene sequence: CDR1 ENHRY, CDR2 SYGVKD. The CDR3 covers 12 residues. The CDR3 nucleotides are TGTGCCATCAAAAGGACAGACACTGAAGCTTTCTTT. Translation: CAIKRTDTEAFF.

The CDR3 is CASSLARDSEQYF. DNA of the CDR3: TGTGCCAGCAGCTTAGCCCGTGACAGCGAGCAGTACTTC. This chain uses TRBV7-8 with TRBJ2-7, with D maybe TRBD1 (5 bases). This CDR3 spans 13 amino acids. Germline V gene sequence: CDR1 SGHVS, CDR2 FQNEAQ. The ends were cut back, 0 bases at V and 6 bases at J, with 9 bases in the middle.